These T cell receptor beta chains were read from a single sample in a study of blood T cell repertoires in COVID-19. The assay was immunoSEQ multiplex PCR, and TCRdb's table has in-frame clones only and misses some. The table lists around 260,000 clones, about nine tenths of them singletons. Sequencing was done on a sample of peripheral blood. The receptors stem from a man aged 35 to 55 who had recovered from COVID-19. Both conserved end residues are part of each CDR3. Each record gives: V gene, clone size, D gene, J gene, CDR3 protein, CDR3 DNA. D genes are given only for firm matches. Expanded clones get a size class; other rows say once, few or many, or leave the size out.

TRBV29-1,-,-,TRBJ1-2,CSVERPGYGYTF,TGCAGCGTTGAGCGTCCAGGGTATGGCTACACCTTC
TRBV5-6,-,TRBD2,TRBJ2-1,CASSLRLAGANEQFF,TGTGCCAGCAGCTTGCGGCTAGCGGGGGCCAATGAGCAGTTCTTC
TRBV12-3/TRBV12-4,-,-,TRBJ1-4,CASRDSPNEKLFF,TGTGCCAGCAGAGACAGTCCTAATGAAAAACTGTTTTTT
TRBV6-5,-,-,TRBJ1-1,CASILLGASTEAFF,TGTGCCAGCATCCTACTCGGAGCGTCCACTGAAGCTTTCTTT
TRBV3-1/TRBV3-2,-,TRBD1,TRBJ1-3,CASSPRTGGGNTIYF,TGTGCCAGCAGCCCCAGGACAGGGGGCGGAAACACCATATATTTT
TRBV5-1,-,TRBD2,TRBJ2-1,CASSDSSGRAVNEQFF,TGCGCCAGCAGCGACTCTAGCGGGAGGGCCGTAAATGAGCAGTTCTTC
TRBV30,-,-,TRBJ1-1,CAWTGRMNTEAFF,TGTGCCTGGACAGGTAGGATGAACACTGAAGCTTTCTTT
TRBV6-6,-,-,TRBJ2-7,CASGRGLYEQYF,TGTGCCAGCGGGCGGGGCCTCTACGAGCAGTACTTC
TRBV13,-,-,TRBJ1-1,CASSFPQGMNTEAFF,TGTGCCAGCAGCTTTCCCCAGGGCATGAACACTGAAGCTTTCTTT
TRBV3-1/TRBV3-2,-,TRBD2,TRBJ2-1,CASSRPGLAGENEQFF,TGTGCCAGCAGCCGACCGGGACTAGCGGGGGAAAATGAGCAGTTCTTC
TRBV29-1,-,-,TRBJ2-5,CSVGQLQETQYF,TGCAGCGTTGGACAGCTCCAAGAGACCCAGTACTTC
TRBV7-2,-,-,TRBJ1-1,CASSFWGPEAFF,TGTGCCAGCAGCTTTTGGGGGCCTGAAGCTTTCTTT
TRBV24-1,-,-,TRBJ2-1,CATSDTNGHPQQFF,TGTGCCACCAGTGATACCAACGGACACCCGCAGCAGTTCTTC
TRBV27,-,TRBD2,TRBJ2-7,CASSNLAPGLTSEQYF,TGTGCCAGCAGTAATCTCGCACCGGGACTAACAAGCGAGCAGTACTTC
TRBV6-1,-,TRBD1,TRBJ2-7,CASSDRQGGEQYF,TGTGCCAGCAGTGATCGACAGGGGGGAGAGCAGTACTTC
TRBV6-4,-,TRBD2,TRBJ2-5,CASRNPGTSGETQYF,TGTGCCAGCAGAAACCCTGGGACTAGCGGAGAGACCCAGTACTTC
TRBV12-3/TRBV12-4,-,TRBD1,TRBJ1-2,CASSSGGIYGYTF,TGTGCCAGCAGTTCAGGGGGGATCTATGGCTACACCTTC
TRBV19,-,TRBD2,TRBJ2-3,CASRVTGGDTQYF,TGTGCCAGTAGGGTCACGGGGGGAGATACGCAGTATTTT
TRBV3-1/TRBV3-2,once,TRBD2,TRBJ2-7,CASSQDLSGGAHNEQYF,TGTGCCAGCAGCCAAGATTTGAGCGGGGGGGCTCATAACGAGCAGTACTTC
TRBV7-2,-,TRBD2,TRBJ2-7,CASSQSGVVEQYF,TGTGCCAGCAGCCAAAGCGGGGTAGTCGAGCAGTACTTC
TRBV7-2,-,-,TRBJ2-5,CASSLGFQETQYF,TGTGCCAGCAGCCTCGGGTTCCAAGAGACCCAGTACTTC
TRBV19,-,-,TRBJ1-2,CASSGQGIFYGYTF,TGTGCCAGTAGTGGCCAGGGGATTTTCTATGGCTACACCTTC
TRBV29-1,-,-,TRBJ2-1,CSVVHSGYGEQFF,TGCAGCGTTGTACACAGTGGGTACGGTGAGCAGTTCTTC
TRBV11-3,-,TRBD2,TRBJ2-5,CASSVSGRAWETQYF,TGTGCCAGCAGCGTCAGCGGGAGGGCCTGGGAGACCCAGTACTTC